The 7 T cell receptor beta chains in this list originate from one sample, sequenced in a study of radiotherapy plus CTLA-4 blockade in lung cancer (dated by TCRdb to 2017 to 2018). The library was built by means of the immunoSEQ multiplex PCR assay. The source is immuneACCESS, and TCRdb retained only in-frame sequences with V and J called. Part of the clones is not carried over; for the studies checked, unresolved V genes explain less than half of this, and the remainder is unexplained. Within this sample are 15,000 to 20,000 clones, with about 82% of them counted one time only. The ten largest clones capture about a quarter of the sample. Sequenced material: peripheral blood, taken from a patient treated with radiotherapy plus ipilimumab. The receptors here all came from a human donor with non-small cell lung cancer whose response to radiotherapy plus ipilimumab could not be evaluated.

The chain has TRBV10-2 and TRBJ2-7; D gene unclear. The CDR3 loop spans 14 amino acids. The germline CDR1 and CDR2 sequences are WSHSY and SAAADI. V lost 3 bases and J lost 3, with 12 bases in between. CDR3 amino acids: CASSEVEKVYEQYF. CDR3 nucleotides: TGCGCCAGCAGTGAAGTGGAGAAGGTCTACGAGCAGTACTTC.

The chain links TRBV7-9 to TRBJ1-2; D uncertain. Germline assignment: CDR1 SEHNR and CDR2 FQNEAQ (reference sequence). The V gene lost 1 base and the J gene lost 3 bases, with 12 bases spanning the gap. The CDR3 is made up of 15 amino acids. As DNA, the CDR3 is TGTGCCAGCAGCTTAGGGGGAGTCCCCCACTATGGCTACACCTTC. As protein: CASSLGGVPHYGYTF.

The DNA for the CDR3 is TGTGCCAGCAGTGGGGAGGGTGGGACCCAGTACTTC. It yields the protein CASSGEGGTQYF. This rearrangement joins TRBV2 to TRBJ2-5, with 7 bases lining up with TRBD2. In germline, CDR1 is SNHLY, CDR2 FYNNEI. The CDR3 length is 12 residues. J lost 7 bases, V lost 4 bases, and 3 bases had no gene match.

This chain uses TRBV7-9 with TRBJ2-2; TRBD1 might be the D (5 bases). V shed 5 bases and J shed 7 bases, with 17 bases lying between them. The CDR3 runs 15 residues. Germline CDR1 is SEHNR and CDR2 is FQNEAQ (reference sequence). CDR3 amino acids: CASSVTTPRGGELFF. CDR3 nucleotide sequence: TGTGCCAGCAGCGTCACGACTCCTAGGGGCGGGGAGCTGTTTTTT.

The V and J genes are TRBV29-1 and TRBJ2-7, with 7 bases identical to TRBD2. CDR1 is SQVTM, CDR2 ANQGSEA, per germline. J gave up 6 bases and V 7 bases, and 9 bases lay outside the gene matches. CDR3 size: 12 residues. The CDR3 loop reads CSAGRNLGEQYF. The CDR3 region has the DNA TGCAGCGCCGGGAGGAACTTAGGCGAGCAGTACTTC.

This clone was found a few times. The CDR3 nucleotides are TGTGCCAGCAGCTTCAGCCTAGCGGGGAATGAGCAGTTCTTC. It specifies CASSFSLAGNEQFF. This chain uses TRBV11-2 with TRBJ2-1; 9 bases are shared with TRBD2. Germline CDR1 SGHAT, CDR2 FQNNGV. V dropped 3 bases and J dropped 7; count of bases not matched to a gene: 4. CDR3 length: 14 amino acids.

The V and J genes are TRBV18 and TRBJ2-3; D not resolved. The CDR3 spans 14 residues. CDR1 and CDR2 from the germline V gene are KGHSH and LQKENI. Trimming pared 4 bases from V and 2 bases from J, leaving 10 bases between. CDR3 in DNA: TGTGCCAGCTCACTGGCTGTTGACACAGATACGCAGTATTTT. Its protein is CASSLAVDTDTQYF.